The 17 T cell receptor beta chains reported below all come from one sample, sequenced in a study of T cell responses to AZD1222 COVID-19 vaccine. Sequenced by immunoSEQ multiplex PCR; TCRdb stores in-frame clones only, minus some. The table has 150,000 to 200,000 clones, about nine tenths seen once. The sequenced sample was peripheral blood, obtained on day 0 of AZD1222 vaccination. All receptors come from an adult in good health.

The genes are TRBV2 and TRBJ2-5; 8 bases match TRBD1. Germline CDR1 is SNHLY and CDR2 is FYNNEI. This CDR3 has 15 amino acids. The trim removed 4 bases at V and 3 bases at J, leaving 7 bases unmatched. The DNA of the CDR3 is TGTGCCAGCAGTGGTTGGACAGGGCCGGAAGAGACCCAGTACTTC. It codes for CASSGWTGPEETQYF.

The chain carries TRBV9 and TRBJ2-7, with D perhaps assigned TRBD1 or TRBD2 (6 bases each). V was shortened by 0 bases and J by 6 bases, with 19 bases between the two germline ends. The CDR3 runs 16 residues. The germline gives CDR1 SGDLS, CDR2 YYNGEE. The CDR3 sequence is CASSVDGGRLSGEQYF. CDR3 bases: TGTGCCAGCAGCGTAGACGGGGGCAGGTTATCGGGCGAGCAGTACTTC.

This clone was observed a few times. This chain connects TRBV6-5 to TRBJ2-1; D unclear. The V gene's germline CDR1 is MNHEY and CDR2 SVGAGI. With 2 bases removed from V and 8 bases from J, the gap between germline ends came to 10 bases. The CDR3 runs to 13 residues. The CDR3 sequence is CASSYLTSDEQFF. CDR3 in DNA: TGTGCCAGCAGTTACCTGACAAGCGATGAGCAGTTCTTC.

The rearrangement joins TRBV30 to TRBJ1-2, with D maybe TRBD1 (5 bases). V was cut by 4 bases and J by 13 bases, with 22 bases left in between. The CDR3 sequence is 13 residues long. From germline, CDR1 is GTSNPN and CDR2 SVGIG (reference sequence). CDR3 in DNA: TGTGCCTGGACCCGACTCCGGGACGCCGGACCCACCTTC. This sequence encodes CAWTRLRDAGPTF.

This clone was observed a handful of times. In DNA, the CDR3 is TGTGCCAGCAGTGAGGGGACAGGGGAATACAATGAGCAGTTCTTC. This encodes CASSEGTGEYNEQFF. The V call is TRBV6-4, the J call TRBJ2-1; TRBD1 matches at 10 bases. Unmatched junction bases numbered 3, after V lost 3 bases and J lost 4 bases. Germline loops: CDR1 MRHNA, CDR2 SNTAGT. The CDR3 is made up of 15 amino acids.

The J gene is TRBJ1-1, the V gene TRBV5-4; the D is unclear. V lost 4 bases and J 1 base, leaving 11 bases between the germline ends. Germline V CDR1 and CDR2: SGHNT, YYREEE (reference sequence). This CDR3 comprises 14 residues. The CDR3 is CASSPRQRNTEAFF. The CDR3 coding sequence is TGTGCCAGCAGCCCCCGTCAGCGGAACACTGAAGCTTTCTTT.

The V gene is TRBV7-9, the J gene TRBJ2-5; 10 bases are a match to TRBD2. The CDR3 is made up of 14 amino acids. After removal of 5 bases from V and 5 bases from J, the junction contained 5 bases not matched to a gene. Germline assignment: CDR1 SEHNR and CDR2 FQNEAQ (reference sequence). Here the CDR3 reads CASSPGTSVETQYF. The CDR3, as DNA: TGTGCCAGCAGCCCCGGGACTAGCGTCGAGACCCAGTACTTC.

The chain carries TRBV14 and TRBJ2-2; tentative D call: TRBD2 (6 bases). This CDR3 comprises 14 residues. Trimming removed 5 bases from V and 7 bases from J, with 14 bases in between. CDR1 is SGHDN, CDR2 FVKESK, per germline. The CDR3 here is CASSYSTRGGELFF. The CDR3 nucleotides are TGTGCCAGCAGCTACTCGACTAGGGGCGGGGAGCTGTTTTTT.

This chain links TRBV5-5 with TRBJ1-2; no clear D. Trimming left V 4 bases short and J 3 bases short, with 16 bases between. Germline V gene data show CDR1 as SGHKS and CDR2 as YYEKEE (reference sequence). There are 15 residues in the CDR3. The CDR3 bases are TGTGCCAGCAGCCCATGGTCGGCGGCCCACTATGGCTACACCTTC. This codes for CASSPWSAAHYGYTF.

This rearrangement joins TRBV7-2 to TRBJ1-2, with 7 nucleotides matching TRBD1. V lost 4 bases to trimming and J lost 1 base; unmatched junction nucleotides: 6. The CDR3 is 15 residues long. Germline loops: CDR1 SGHTA, CDR2 FQGNSA. CDR3: CASSSTQGNNYGYTF. Here the CDR3 DNA reads TGTGCCAGCAGCTCAACACAGGGGAATAACTATGGCTACACCTTC.

In its sample, this clone was seen once. The chain uses TRBV10-3 and TRBJ2-7; the D gene could be TRBD1 or TRBD2 (7 bases each). CDR1 and CDR2 from the germline V gene are ENHRY and SYGVKD. The ends were cut back, 5 bases at V and 5 bases at J, with 13 bases in the middle. The CDR3 covers 13 residues. DNA of the CDR3: TGTGCCATCAGTTCCAGGGGGGGTCACGAGCAGTACTTC. Translating it yields CAISSRGGHEQYF.

This clone came up a few times. V usage is TRBV9 and J usage is TRBJ1-2; 10 nucleotides align to TRBD1. The CDR3 sequence is 15 residues long. Germline loops: CDR1 SGDLS, CDR2 YYNGEE. The V gene end was trimmed by 4 bases and the J gene end by 6 bases; junction bases not matched to a gene: 9. DNA of the CDR3: TGTGCCAGCAGCCTCCGGGACAGGGGCAGGGATGGCTACACCTTC. Translated, it gives CASSLRDRGRDGYTF.

The chain has TRBV4-2 and TRBJ2-7; 10 nucleotides agree with TRBD2. CDR1 is LGHNA and CDR2 is YNFKEQ in the germline V gene. The CDR3 loop spans 17 amino acids. V lost 0 bases, J lost 3 bases, and 8 bases stayed unmatched. The CDR3 coding sequence is TGTGCCAGCAGCCAAGATCTTACTAGCGGGGTCGGCTACGAGCAGTACTTC. Protein: CASSQDLTSGVGYEQYF.

This clone was found once. The chain links TRBV19 to TRBJ1-4; D unresolved. V gave up 7 bases and J gave up 7 bases, with 13 bases separating them. Per germline, CDR1 LNHDA and CDR2 SQIVND (reference sequence). This CDR3 has 13 amino acids. The CDR3: CASTPADTEKLFF. CDR3 sequence (DNA): TGTGCCAGTACCCCTGCCGACACTGAAAAACTGTTTTTT.

This rearrangement joins TRBV9 to TRBJ1-2; the D gene is possibly TRBD1 (5 bases). Trimming cost V 2 bases and J 8 bases, with 13 bases left between them. Germline-derived CDR1 and CDR2 are SGDLS and YYNGEE. CDR3 length: 13 residues. DNA for the CDR3: TGTGCCAGCAGCGTCGCGGGGACGGGAGGCTACACCTTC. Its translation is CASSVAGTGGYTF. Looking up the rest from reference TRBV9 and TRBJ1-2 gives the full variable domain: DSGVTQTPKHLITATGQRVTLRCSPRSGDLSVYWYQQSLDQGLQFLIQYYNGEERAKGNILERFSAQQFPDLHSELNLSSLELGDSALYFCASSVAGTGGYTFGSGTRLTVV.

This clone occurred once. J is TRBJ1-5 and V is TRBV6-5; 10 nucleotides align to TRBD1. Looked up from germline, CDR1 is MNHEY and CDR2 is SVGAGI. The CDR3 has 14 amino acids. The V segment lost 11 bases and the J segment 7 bases; nucleotides outside the gene matches: 11. CDR3 coding DNA: TGTGCCGCAACCGACAGGGGGCTAGGGCAGCCCCAGCATTTT. Protein product: CAATDRGLGQPQHF.

The chain has TRBV3-1 (or the pseudogene TRBV3-2) and TRBJ2-3; D uncertain. CDR1 LGHDT and CDR2 YNNKEL come from the germline V gene (reference sequence). V dropped 3 bases and J dropped 3 bases, with 16 bases sitting between them. The CDR3 extends over 16 amino acids. The CDR3 DNA sequence: TGTGCCAGCAGCCAGATGCCTCCACCCCTGACAGATACGCAGTATTTT. Its translation is CASSQMPPPLTDTQYF.